This record concerns one T cell receptor (beta chain) sequence. Its antigen is currently unknown. The source of the sample is a study of PD-1 blockade in mismatch repair-deficient tumors. Broader study findings: After pembrolizumab, tumor-resident clones rose rapidly, then generally contracted before radiologic responses.

The data were produced by immunoSEQ multiplex PCR, yet TCRdb's version contains in-frame clones alone and is incomplete. The sample comprises some 100,000 clones, about 79% of which are singletons, and roughly 6.3% rests with the top ten. The CDR3 has 13 residues. The V and J ends lost 5 bases and 1 base respectively, with 6 bases between them. Germline assignment: CDR1 MNHEY and CDR2 SMNVEV (reference sequence). Mismatch repair deficiency was confirmed in all patients, by PCR or immunohistochemistry. The receptor comes from an adult with mismatch repair-deficient cancer. This chain joins TRBV27 and TRBJ1-3; D is unclear. The material was peripheral blood, obtained about 33 weeks after starting pembrolizumab. Here the CDR3 reads CASSLRSGNTIYF. CDR3 in DNA: TGTGCCAGCAGTCTCCGATCTGGAAACACCATATATTTT.